The 26 T cell receptor beta chains listed next were all sequenced from one sample in a study of CD8+CD57+ T cells in acquired aplastic anemia. Genomic DNA constituted the template upon which TCR beta VDJ and CDR3 profiling was performed. TCRdb re-analysed the reads in MiXCR, keeping a single row per CDR3 protein. The sample holds a few hundred thousand distinct CDR3 sequences, around a third seen once. The sequenced patients had an expansion of CD8+CD57+ cells seen by flow cytometry. The sequencing sample was made of sorted CD4+, CD8+, or CD8+CD57+ T cells (not recorded which) from PBMCs. These receptors all stem from a human donor with aplastic anemia.

The chain couples TRBV5-1 to TRBJ1-1, with D perhaps TRBD1 (5 bases). Trimming shortened V by 6 bases and J by 4 bases, and 19 bases separated the two germline ends. This CDR3 comprises 15 residues. In germline, CDR1 is SGHRS, CDR2 YFSETQ. Here the CDR3 reads CASNEGSTSGTEAFF. The CDR3 region has the DNA TGCGCCAGCAACGAGGGGTCCACGTCCGGCACTGAAGCTTTCTTT.

This chain joins TRBV11-3 and TRBJ2-5, with 10 positions matching TRBD2. The CDR3 sequence is 17 residues long. Germline loops: CDR1 SGHNT, CDR2 YENEEA. Unmatched junction bases numbered 9, after V lost 0 bases and J lost 5 bases. CDR3 DNA sequence: TGTGCCAGCAGCTTAGAGGGGCCTAGCGGGGGCGGGGAGACCCAGTACTTC. It yields the protein CASSLEGPSGGGETQYF.

As for this clonotype: This may come from a read error, since a much larger clone is one base off. The chain joins TRBV9 to TRBJ1-5; weak D call: TRBD1 (5 bases). The CDR3 runs 18 residues. Looked up from germline, CDR1 is SGDLS and CDR2 is YYNGEE. The CDR3 nucleotides are TGTGCCTGCAGCGTCCTAGGGGAGAAAGTGATTAGGGATCAGCCCCAGCATTTT. This gives the protein CACSVLGEKVIRDQPQHF.

This clonotype occurred many times. The chain uses TRBV25-1 and TRBJ1-4; D gene unclear. The CDR3 has 16 amino acids. V was pared by 3 bases and J by 4 bases, with 15 bases between. The germline gives CDR1 MGHDK, CDR2 SYGVNS. CDR3 in DNA: TGTGCCAGCAGTGACACCGTTGTCACGGGTAATGAAAAACTGTTTTTT. This sequence encodes CASSDTVVTGNEKLFF.

V usage is TRBV5-6 and J usage is TRBJ1-5; D unresolved. The germline V gene encodes CDR1 SGHDT and CDR2 YYEEEE. The CDR3 is 16 residues long. V shed 1 base and J shed 7 bases, with 18 bases lying between them. The DNA of the CDR3 is TGTGCCAGCAGCTTGTCCCTAGGGATGTCTGGACAGCCCCAGCATTTT. It yields the protein CASSLSLGMSGQPQHF.

The chain combines TRBV5-1 with TRBJ2-2, with 8 positions matching TRBD1. Losses at the gene ends were 4 bases for V and 7 bases for J; bases not matched to a gene: 3. The CDR3 consists of 13 residues. In germline, CDR1 is SGHRS, CDR2 YFSETQ. The CDR3 sequence is CASSLGQGGELFF. Written as DNA, the CDR3 is TGCGCCAGCAGCCTTGGACAGGGCGGGGAGCTGTTTTTT.

This clonotype was counted ten times or more. The chain recombines TRBV2 with TRBJ2-1, with 9 bases that match TRBD2. V shed 4 bases, J shed 4 bases, and the junction held 2 bases outside the gene matches. This CDR3 comprises 14 residues. Germline V gene sequence: CDR1 SNHLY, CDR2 FYNNEI. The CDR3 loop is CASSVTSGYNEQFF. DNA for the CDR3: TGTGCCAGCAGTGTGACTAGCGGATACAATGAGCAGTTCTTC.

The chain joins TRBV20-1 to TRBJ1-1, with D tentatively TRBD1 (5 bases). Between the trimmed V and J ends, which lost 0 bases and 2 bases, there was a span of 13 bases. The V gene's germline CDR1 is DFQATT and CDR2 SNEGSKA (reference sequence). The CDR3 has 15 amino acids. The chain's CDR3 is CSAREGTWVNTEAFF. CDR3 nucleotides: TGCAGTGCTAGAGAGGGGACTTGGGTAAACACTGAAGCTTTCTTT.

The rearrangement links TRBV7-9 to TRBJ1-1, with 7 positions matching TRBD1. The germline gives CDR1 SEHNR, CDR2 FQNEAQ (reference sequence). J gave up 4 bases and V 5 bases, and 7 bases lay outside the gene matches. This CDR3 is 14 amino acids long. CDR3 region: CASSRGQVSTEAFF. DNA for the CDR3: TGTGCCAGCAGCCGAGGACAGGTTTCCACTGAAGCTTTCTTT.

This clonotype was counted only a few times. The CDR3 nucleotides are TGTGCCAGTAGTAAGCTCGCTAGCGGGATTCACAATGAGCAGTTCTTC. It is translated as CASSKLASGIHNEQFF. The chain carries TRBV19 and TRBJ2-1; TRBD2 matches at 9 bases. CDR1 and CDR2 from the germline V gene are LNHDA and SQIVND (reference sequence). The V and J ends lost 4 bases and 5 bases, in that order; junction bases with no gene match: 9. There are 16 residues in the CDR3.

The CDR3 reads CSARPTTLNTEAFF. The CDR3 region has the DNA TGCAGTGCTAGACCGACCACCCTGAACACTGAAGCTTTCTTT. This rearrangement joins TRBV20-1 to TRBJ1-1; the D is unclear. V lost 2 bases, J lost 0 bases, and 10 bases lay in between. The CDR3 is made up of 14 amino acids. Germline assignment: CDR1 DFQATT and CDR2 SNEGSKA (reference sequence).

In its sample, this clonotype was seen many times. The chain couples TRBV29-1 to TRBJ2-7; D is undetermined. This CDR3 region has 16 residues. CDR1 and CDR2 (germline): SQVTM, ANQGSEA. V was clipped by 5 bases and J by 1 base, with 21 bases between them. The CDR3 loop reads CSVREKPRLGSYEQYF. The CDR3 DNA is TGCAGCGTTCGCGAAAAACCCCGCTTGGGTTCCTACGAGCAGTACTTC.

This rearrangement joins TRBV12-3 or TRBV12-4 to TRBJ2-3; 8 nucleotides align to TRBD1. With 6 bases clipped from V and 8 bases from J, the junction kept 10 bases outside the gene matches. CDR3 size: 14 residues. The CDR3 region is CASRKDRERPTQYF. CDR3 bases: TGTGCCAGCAGAAAGGACAGGGAGCGACCTACGCAGTATTTT.

The DNA of the CDR3 is TGTGCCACAGGCTCGGGGACAGGCTATAATTCACCCCTCCACTTT. Translation gives CATGSGTGYNSPLHF. This chain uses TRBV2 with TRBJ1-6, with TRBD1 identical over 8 bases. CDR3 length: 15 residues. Per the germline V gene, CDR1 is SNHLY and CDR2 is FYNNEI. With 10 bases clipped from V and 3 bases from J, the junction kept 8 bases outside the gene matches.

In its sample, this clonotype was seen a few times. The chain couples TRBV18 to TRBJ1-5; no reliable D call. The CDR3 contains 16 residues. The V gene lost 2 bases and the J gene lost 4 bases, with 15 bases spanning the gap. Germline V lookup: CDR1 KGHSH, CDR2 LQKENI. CDR3 bases: TGTGCCAGCTCACCAAGTCACAGAGTAGAGAATCAGCCCCAGCATTTT. It translates to CASSPSHRVENQPQHF.

This clonotype was detected many times. The rearrangement links TRBV6-1 to TRBJ1-6; TRBD1 might be the D (5 bases). Germline CDR1 is MNHNS and CDR2 is SASEGT. CDR3 length equals 15 residues. V lost 3 bases and J 10 bases, leaving 16 bases between the germline ends. The CDR3 region has the DNA TGTGCCAGCAGTGACGTCGGGACCTTCGGGTCACCCCTCCACTTT. This codes for CASSDVGTFGSPLHF.

This clonotype appeared a few times. The chain recombines TRBV19 with TRBJ1-1; 7 positions agree with TRBD1. This CDR3 comprises 15 residues. CDR1 is LNHDA and CDR2 is SQIVND in the germline V gene (reference sequence). Trimming removed 3 bases from V and 1 base from J; junction bases left unmatched: 5. The CDR3 sequence is CASSIGGQTNTEAFF. The DNA of the CDR3 is TGTGCCAGTAGTATTGGGGGACAGACGAACACTGAAGCTTTCTTT.

This clonotype was picked up many times. The V gene is TRBV7-2, the J gene TRBJ2-7; TRBD2 aligns across 8 bases. Germline CDR1 and CDR2: SGHTA and FQGNSA. V dropped 1 base and J dropped 4; count of bases not matched to a gene: 3. There are 14 residues in the CDR3. CDR3 DNA: TGTGCCAGCAGCTTAGTCTCTAGCGGGTACGAGCAGTACTTC. Its protein product is CASSLVSSGYEQYF.

On this clonotype itself: This may arise from a read error, as a much more abundant clone is one base away. The V gene is TRBV25-1, the J gene TRBJ2-2, with 10 bases lining up with TRBD2. V was clipped by 6 bases and J by 4 bases; unmatched bases: 5. The CDR3 is made up of 15 amino acids. CDR1 is MGHDK, CDR2 SYGVNS, per germline. CDR3 amino acids: CASRAGGISTGELFF. The CDR3 DNA follows: TGTGCCAGCAGAGCGGGGGGGATTAGCACCGGGGAGCTGTTTTTT.

The chain recombines TRBV20-1 with TRBJ1-1; D gene ambiguous. The germline V gene encodes CDR1 DFQATT and CDR2 SNEGSKA (reference sequence). The length of the CDR3 is 13 residues. V lost 1 base and J lost 7, with 13 bases in between. CDR3 region: CSARVQNVIEAFF. CDR3 nucleotides: TGCAGTGCTAGAGTTCAGAATGTGATTGAAGCTTTCTTT.

Ten or more counts support this clonotype. The DNA for the CDR3 is TGTGCCAGCAGCTTAAGGTTTGGTCGACAGAGTAATTCACCCCTCCACTTT. Amino acid sequence: CASSLRFGRQSNSPLHF. V and J are TRBV7-3 and TRBJ1-6; a possible D gene is TRBD1 (5 bases). Germline CDR1 is SGHTA and CDR2 is FQGTGA. Trimming took off 1 base at V and 6 bases at J, with 16 bases between the two ends. The CDR3 is 17 residues long.

This clonotype was detected ten times or more. This chain links TRBV12-3 or TRBV12-4 with TRBJ1-6; D gene uncertain. The CDR3 extends over 14 amino acids. Trimming took off 7 bases at V and 6 bases at J, with 13 bases between the two ends. CDR3 sequence reads: CASNSRASNSPLHF. The CDR3 region has the DNA TGTGCCAGCAACTCAAGGGCTAGTAATTCACCCCTCCACTTT.

This clonotype occurred a few times. The V gene is TRBV19, the J gene TRBJ2-3; tentatively, D is TRBD1 (6 bases). The CDR3 length is 15 residues. Deletions cut 5 bases from V and 3 bases from J, with 15 bases between. Germline-derived CDR1 and CDR2 are LNHDA and SQIVND (reference sequence). The CDR3 region has the DNA TGTGCCAGTAGTGGAACAGGGTCGAATACAGATACGCAGTATTTT. Translating it yields CASSGTGSNTDTQYF.

This clonotype was seen at least ten times. This chain uses TRBV19 with TRBJ1-4; weak D call: TRBD1 (6 bases). V lost 5 bases, J lost 12 bases, and 19 bases lay in between. This CDR3 spans 14 amino acids. Germline CDR1 and CDR2: LNHDA and SQIVND (reference sequence). The DNA of the CDR3 is TGTGCCAGTAGTTCCAACCTTGACAGGTTTGAACTGTTTTTT. Translated: CASSSNLDRFELFF.

About this clonotype itself: A read error may account for a junction end that differs from germline. V is TRBV27 and J is TRBJ1-2, with D unresolved. CDR3 length: 13 residues. Germline loops: CDR1 MNHEY, CDR2 SMNVEV (reference sequence). This CDR3 reads CASTVGLVKGYAF. The CDR3 bases are TGTGCCAGCACCGTCGGCTTAGTGAAGGGCTACGCCTTC.

The rearrangement uses TRBV5-1 and TRBJ2-5, with 10 bases aligning to TRBD2. The V segment lost 0 bases and the J segment 2 bases; nucleotides outside the gene matches: 7. CDR1 is SGHRS, CDR2 YFSETQ, per germline. The CDR3 runs to 17 residues. CDR3 sequence reads: CASSLGIAGGVQETQYF. For the CDR3, the DNA is TGCGCCAGCAGCTTGGGAATAGCGGGGGGTGTTCAAGAGACCCAGTACTTC.